This T cell receptor beta chain was captured in a study of Ad26.COV2.S vaccination and SARS-CoV-2 variants. Study at large: Within the COV1001 Ad26.COV2.S trial arm, the donor was enrolled. Intramuscular Ad26.COV2.S doses were given once or twice, 56 days apart. Study outcomes and limitations: Similar non-spike TCR breadth was observed in recipients of vaccine and of placebo.

CDR1 is MNHEY and CDR2 is SVGEGT in the germline V gene. This CDR3 spans 14 amino acids. Trimming took 5 bases from V and 5 from J, leaving 13 bases between them. Worth noting for this clone: Its specificity is unknown.

The treatment was: roughly 18 received Ad26.COV2.S at low or high dose, single or two shots; a few received placebo; per-sample allocation not given. The samples were gathered on day 63 after the first injection of vaccine or placebo. Wuhan-strain SARS-CoV-2 spike was expressed by the Ad26 vector that made up the vaccine. Sequencing was performed with immunoSEQ multiplex PCR; in TCRdb, only in-frame clones are kept and a portion is missing. Among more than 300,000 clones listed, more than 70% were seen once. The V gene is TRBV6-2 or TRBV6-3, the J gene TRBJ1-5, with D hard to call. Here the sequenced sample was peripheral blood, taken in a trial of Ad26.COV2.S vaccine versus placebo. The receptor's source is a person aged 18 to 65 who received the Ad26.COV2.S COVID-19 vaccine or a placebo. This CDR3 reads CASSRTTRDQPQHF. CDR3 bases: TGTGCCAGCAGTCGAACTACAAGGGATCAGCCCCAGCATTTT.